This TCR beta chain was recovered during a study of CD8 T cells in ankylosing spondylitis. Notes on the study in general: A subset of motif variants has previously been described in the synovial fluid and blood of reactive arthritis. Disease-linked clones displayed a CD8+ phenotype and appeared relatively rarely in peripheral blood. Disease-linked clones reportedly concentrated significantly in matched ankylosing spondylitis synovial fluid. A TCR beta motif of several highly homologous variants seemed to mark ankylosing spondylitis blood.

CDR1 and CDR2 (germline): SGHAT, FQNNGV. V was shortened by 1 base and J by 11 bases, with 15 bases between the two germline ends. This CDR3 spans 14 amino acids. In making TCR beta libraries, quantitative 5'-RACE with molecular barcodes was used. MiXCR was run by TCRdb on the 5' RACE reads, yielding one entry per CDR3 protein. The repertoire has approximately 540,000 distinct CDR3 sequences, roughly 12% of them found once; the top ten carry approximately 6.2%. A few counts support this clonotype. Its antigen remains unknown. V gene TRBV11-2 combines with J gene TRBJ2-1; possibly TRBD1 for D (6 bases). The sequencing input was blood, either unsorted or a sorted T cell fraction (not recorded which). The sequence was obtained from a male donor with ankylosing spondylitis. In DNA, the CDR3 is TGTGCCAGCAGCTTAGTTCTAGGGGGAAATCAGCAGTTCTTC. Translated, it gives CASSLVLGGNQQFF.